This T cell receptor beta chain is from a study of cytomegalovirus exposure and HLA in healthy donors. General study results and limits: One variant, a missense change in DCLRE1C, was linked in a later analysis to TCR beta V- and J-gene trimming. Information on immune exposure was restricted to one variable (CMV serostatus).

Regarding donors, all were healthy bone marrow donors. Vbeta (60) and Jbeta (13) primers were used in the PCR. Data came from immunoSEQ multiplex PCR; TCRdb stores just in-frame clones and leaves some out. The sample carries 150,000 or so clones, about 72% recorded once. A remark on this clone: Its matching antigen is unknown.

The source is a man in his forties or fifties in good health and CMV-seropositive. The sample consisted of PBMCs.

DNA for the CDR3: TGCGCCAGCAGCCCGCGGGAAAATAGCAATCAGCCCCAGCATTTT. Amino acid sequence: CASSPRENSNQPQHF. The chain employs TRBV4-1 and TRBJ1-5; D is uncertain. This CDR3 has 15 amino acids. Germline V lookup: CDR1 MGHRA, CDR2 YSYEKL. Trimming removed 4 bases from V and 0 bases from J, with 10 bases in between.